This TCR beta chain came from a study of shared clonotypes between healthy human individuals. Study background: Per-donor plates numbered three CD4 naive, three CD4 memory, two CD8 naive and one CD8 memory.

Naive CD8 populations comprised CD45RO-negative cells positively selected for CCR7, excluding terminally differentiated effector memory CD45RA+ cells. Donors, without exception, were Caucasian adults residing in Nashville, Tennessee. This clone was seen once. The length of the CDR3 is 14 residues. Looked up from germline, CDR1 is MNHEY and CDR2 is SMNVEV (reference sequence). V dropped 7 bases and J dropped 6 bases, with 16 bases sitting between them. Over several immunoSEQ plates, each subset's genomic DNA was distributed in even portions. Only in-frame clones appear in the TCRdb table, and some are missing; sequencing was by immunoSEQ multiplex PCR. Here the sample spans some 800,000 clones, around 92% being singletons.

The TCR originated in a young man in good health. The J gene is TRBJ2-1, the V gene TRBV27; D perhaps matches TRBD2 (6 bases). The source material was naive CD8+ T cells sorted from blood. The chain's CDR3 is CASISLAHSNEQFF. CDR3 sequence (DNA): TGTGCCAGCATCAGTCTAGCGCACAGCAATGAGCAGTTCTTC.